This record looks at one TCR beta chain sequence and its context. No antigen is known for it. This sample was included in a study of regulatory T cells in long-lasting Graves disease. There are 16 residues in the CDR3. Between the trimmed V and J ends, which lost 5 bases and 1 base, there was a span of 17 bases. As for time point: newly diagnosed GD, antithyroid drugs for less than 3 months. With RNA extracted from PBMCs as input, the TCR library was made. In building TCR beta libraries, iRepertoire HTBI primers were used together with Arm-PCR of CDR3 regions. MiXCR, applied by TCRdb to the multiplex PCR reads, yields one record per CDR3 protein. The data show a few hundred thousand distinct CDR3 sequences, roughly a sixth seen once. Study-level results: Persistent Graves' patients had lower TCR diversity than newly diagnosed ones.

These records were also assigned to another study, of T cells in Graves' hyperthyroidism and ophthalmopathy. From that second work: HTBI primers were used for first-round RT-PCR of the TCR CDR3.

The receptor's source is a man between 40 and 49 years old with Graves disease. The specimen was peripheral blood mononuclear cells (PBMCs), collected at new diagnosis, from a patient treated with antithyroid drugs. This chain joins TRBV12-3 or TRBV12-4 and TRBJ1-1; D is unclear. The CDR3 DNA reads TGTGCCAGCAGTCCTGGAGGGCATCGTGGGAACACTGAAGCTTTCTTT. As protein: CASSPGGHRGNTEAFF.